This T cell receptor beta chain is from a study of blood T cell repertoires in COVID-19. About the study: The samples span acute and convalescent COVID-19 from the United States, Italy and Spain.

The assay was immunoSEQ multiplex PCR, and TCRdb's table has in-frame clones only and misses some. This sample has roughly 71,000 clones, with roughly 80% found just once. Trimming took 0 bases from V and 4 from J; bases not matched to a gene: 2. The germline CDR1 and CDR2 sequences are SGHRS and YFSETQ. The CDR3 totals 15 residues. Sequenced: peripheral blood. The receptor's source is a man aged 45 to 65 with active COVID-19. The chain carries TRBV5-1 and TRBJ2-1, with 9 bases that match TRBD2. The CDR3 DNA follows: TGCGCCAGCAGCTTGGAGCGGGGGGTTTACAATGAGCAGTTCTTC. It codes for CASSLERGVYNEQFF. Together with reference TRBV5-1 and TRBJ2-1, the CDR3 gives the full variable domain: KAGVTQTPRYLIKTRGQQVTLSCSPISGHRSVSWYQQTPGQGLQFLFEYFSETQRNKGNFPGRFSGRQFSNSRSEMNVSTLELGDSALYLCASSLERGVYNEQFFGPGTRLTVL.